Presented here are 12 T cell receptor beta chains from one specimen sequenced in a study of blood T cell repertoires in COVID-19. The repertoire was sequenced with immunoSEQ multiplex PCR; TCRdb's copy has only in-frame clones and lacks some. The sample lists more than 100,000 clones, around nine tenths occurring once. The sequenced sample was peripheral blood. These receptors were obtained from a man aged 45-60 years with active or convalescent COVID-19.

V gene TRBV30 combines with J gene TRBJ1-2; 7 positions match TRBD1. This CDR3 has 12 amino acids. Germline V lookup: CDR1 GTSNPN, CDR2 SVGIG (reference sequence). The V segment lost 2 bases and the J segment 4 bases; nucleotides outside the gene matches: 1. Written as DNA, the CDR3 is TGTGCCTGGAGTCCAGGGGGCTATGGCTACACCTTC. Its translation: CAWSPGGYGYTF.

The rearrangement joins TRBV28 to TRBJ1-6, with D tentatively TRBD1 (6 bases). The CDR3 spans 14 residues. The germline gives CDR1 MDHEN, CDR2 SYDVKM. V was clipped by 11 bases and J by 7 bases, with 18 bases between them. The CDR3 DNA reads as TGTGCCTTAGGGGTGGGGGCGGAGAATTCACCCCTCCACTTT. Encoded protein: CALGVGAENSPLHF.

This chain joins TRBV20-1 and TRBJ2-1; 7 bases line up with TRBD1. CDR1 and CDR2 (germline): DFQATT, SNEGSKA (reference sequence). The CDR3 is 15 residues long. J lost 8 bases, V lost 3 bases, and 13 bases had no gene match. CDR3 sequence (DNA): TGCAGTGCTAGTCCTTTAGCAGGGGGTTTCGATGAGCAGTTCTTC. Translating it yields CSASPLAGGFDEQFF.

V usage is TRBV13 and J usage is TRBJ2-5, with TRBD2 matching 7 bases. The V and J ends lost 0 bases and 4 bases, in that order; junction bases with no gene match: 11. Germline V gives CDR1 PRHDT, CDR2 FYEKMQ (reference sequence). There are 17 residues in the CDR3. The CDR3 reads CASSLGLGGSTRETQYF. The CDR3, as DNA: TGTGCCAGCAGCTTAGGTTTAGGCGGGAGCACCAGAGAGACCCAGTACTTC.

Here the CDR3 DNA reads TGTGCCAGTAGGGAGAGGGGGAGGGTTACCGGCTACACCTTC. It yields the protein CASRERGRVTGYTF. V usage is TRBV19 and J usage is TRBJ1-2, with D perhaps TRBD1 (6 bases). The CDR3 consists of 14 residues. From germline, CDR1 is LNHDA and CDR2 SQIVND (reference sequence). The germline V and J ends were trimmed by 6 bases and 8 bases, with 19 bases remaining between them.

The V gene is TRBV30, the J gene TRBJ1-3, with 7 nucleotides matching TRBD1. This CDR3 region has 14 residues. Trimming cost V 5 bases and J 1 base; bases outside gene matches: 5. Germline loops: CDR1 GTSNPN, CDR2 SVGIG (reference sequence). CDR3 protein: CAWGLRGSGNTIYF. The CDR3 DNA reads TGTGCCTGGGGGCTCAGGGGGTCTGGAAACACCATATATTTT.

The chain employs TRBV6-2 or TRBV6-3 and TRBJ2-7; 7 positions agree with TRBD1. V was clipped by 4 bases and J by 0 bases; unmatched bases: 6. The CDR3 covers 15 residues. Germline V gene data show CDR1 as MNHEY and CDR2 as SVGEGT. CDR3 coding DNA: TGTGCCAGCAGTTGGGGACAGCCCTTCTCCTACGAGCAGTACTTC. Translation gives CASSWGQPFSYEQYF.

The rearrangement links TRBV12-5 to TRBJ1-3; 8 bases are shared with TRBD1. The CDR3 covers 17 residues. V trimming: 6 bases; J trimming: 0 bases; junction bases outside the gene matches: 10. Germline V CDR1 and CDR2: LGHNT, FRNRAP. The CDR3 spells CASGRTGISSSGNTIYF. CDR3 nucleotides: TGTGCTAGTGGCCGGACAGGGATTTCATCCTCTGGAAACACCATATATTTT.

The chain joins TRBV15 to TRBJ2-7; 8 bases are shared with TRBD2. Unmatched junction bases numbered 11, after V lost 2 bases and J lost 5 bases. There are 16 residues in the CDR3. Germline V gives CDR1 LNHNV, CDR2 YYDKDF (reference sequence). The CDR3 region has the DNA TGTGCCACCAGCAGATCATTAGCGGGACCTATGGACGAGCAGTACTTC. Protein sequence: CATSRSLAGPMDEQYF.

V usage is TRBV10-3 and J usage is TRBJ2-2, with 7 bases aligning to TRBD2. The germline V gene encodes CDR1 ENHRY and CDR2 SYGVKD. V was pared by 3 bases and J by 4 bases, with 8 bases of the junction left unmatched. The CDR3 runs 16 residues. CDR3 in DNA: TGTGCCATCAGTGACCCAGACGGGAGGACCACCGGGGAGCTGTTTTTT. Amino acids: CAISDPDGRTTGELFF.

This rearrangement joins TRBV25-1 to TRBJ1-6, with D possibly matching TRBD1 (6 bases). Germline CDR1 is MGHDK and CDR2 is SYGVNS. This CDR3 has 14 amino acids. The V end lost 4 bases, the J end lost 9 bases, and 13 bases lay between the germline ends. The CDR3 region has the DNA TGTGCCAGCAGTGGGGGGCCGCTAGGTTCACCCCTCCACTTT. It encodes CASSGGPLGSPLHF. Variable domain in full (rest from reference TRBV25-1 and TRBJ1-6): EADIYQTPRYLVIGTGKKITLECSQTMGHDKMYWYQQDPGMELHLIHYSYGVNSTEKGDLSSESTVSRIRTEHFPLTLESARPSHTSQYLCASSGGPLGSPLHFGNGTRLTVT.

V is TRBV6-2 or TRBV6-3 and J is TRBJ1-6; D not resolved. The V and J ends lost 4 bases and 5 bases respectively, with 15 bases between them. The V gene's germline CDR1 is MNHEY and CDR2 SVGEGT. CDR3 length: 16 amino acids. CDR3 in amino acids: CASSFLDTANNSPLHF. CDR3 in DNA: TGTGCCAGCAGTTTCCTTGACACCGCAAATAATTCACCCCTCCACTTT.